What follows are 28 T cell receptor beta chains derived from one specimen sequenced in a study of T cell responses to AZD1222 COVID-19 vaccine. Sequencing used immunoSEQ multiplex PCR; TCRdb keeps in-frame clones, though not all of them. Counted here are about 160,000 clones, 80% to 90% occurring once; the ten biggest clones make up roughly 4.7%. The material was peripheral blood, obtained on day 0 of AZD1222 vaccination. Source of these receptors: an adult in good health.

The chain carries TRBV6-4 and TRBJ2-2; the D gene is possibly TRBD1 (6 bases). From germline, CDR1 is MRHNA and CDR2 SNTAGT. CDR3 length equals 14 residues. The V gene lost 5 bases and the J gene lost 6 bases, with 13 bases spanning the gap. CDR3 bases: TGTGCCAGCAGTTCCTTCAGGGGCGCCGGGGAGCTGTTTTTT. Protein: CASSSFRGAGELFF.

The J gene is TRBJ2-1, the V gene TRBV7-8, with no clear D. CDR3 size: 13 residues. V shed 5 bases and J shed 7 bases, with 12 bases lying between them. Germline lookup yields CDR1 SGHVS and CDR2 FQNEAQ. The DNA for the CDR3 is TGTGCCAGCAGCCGTCCCGGCAGAAATGAGCAGTTCTTC. It codes for CASSRPGRNEQFF.

This clone has ten or more counts. The gene calls are TRBV5-1 and TRBJ2-7, with D maybe TRBD1 (5 bases). Germline-derived CDR1 and CDR2 are SGHRS and YFSETQ. V was clipped by 2 bases and J by 3 bases, with 12 bases between them. CDR3 length equals 14 residues. The CDR3 loop is CASSLQDGIYEQYF. The CDR3 DNA is TGCGCCAGCAGCTTACAGGACGGCATCTACGAGCAGTACTTC. The complete variable domain, with remaining parts taken from reference TRBV5-1 and TRBJ2-7, reads KAGVTQTPRYLIKTRGQQVTLSCSPISGHRSVSWYQQTPGQGLQFLFEYFSETQRNKGNFPGRFSGRQFSNSRSEMNVSTLELGDSALYLCASSLQDGIYEQYFGPGTRLTVT.

The chain is built from TRBV28 and TRBJ2-7; 9 bases are shared with TRBD2. Germline V CDR1 and CDR2: MDHEN, SYDVKM. V trimming: 1 base; J trimming: 7 bases; junction bases outside the gene matches: 5. The length of the CDR3 is 14 residues. CDR3 loop: CASSLSSGMGEQYF. The CDR3 region has the DNA TGTGCCAGCAGTTTATCTAGCGGGATGGGTGAGCAGTACTTC.

V and J are TRBV6-6 and TRBJ2-3; D unresolved. The germline V gene encodes CDR1 MNHNY and CDR2 SVGAGI (reference sequence). Trimming pared 7 bases from V and 4 bases from J, leaving 12 bases between. This CDR3 is built from 13 residues. The CDR3 sequence: CASTRTIADTQYF. In DNA, the CDR3 is TGTGCCAGCACCCGAACGATAGCAGATACGCAGTATTTT.

This rearrangement joins TRBV6-5 to TRBJ2-3; TRBD1 matches at 8 bases. With V trimmed by 8 bases and J by 4 bases, 5 bases remained unmatched. In germline, CDR1 is MNHEY, CDR2 SVGAGI. This CDR3 contains 13 residues. The CDR3 coding sequence is TGTGCCAGCGTCTACAGGGGGGCAGATACGCAGTATTTT. It translates to CASVYRGADTQYF.

The genes are TRBV4-2 and TRBJ1-2, with 8 nucleotides matching TRBD1. V dropped 2 bases and J dropped 3; count of bases not matched to a gene: 2. The germline gives CDR1 LGHNA, CDR2 YNFKEQ. The CDR3 covers 14 residues. In DNA, the CDR3 is TGTGCCAGCAGCCAACAGGGGGCGGACTATGGCTACACCTTC. Amino acids: CASSQQGADYGYTF.

The chain carries TRBV14 and TRBJ2-1; TRBD2 matches at 7 bases. Germline trimming cut 3 bases from V and 0 bases from J; bases unmatched to any gene: 5. CDR1 is SGHDN and CDR2 is FVKESK in the germline V gene. This CDR3 contains 16 residues. CDR3: CASSQVAGSSYNEQFF. The CDR3 DNA reads TGTGCCAGCAGCCAGGTAGCGGGTAGCTCCTACAATGAGCAGTTCTTC. Complete variable domain (other parts from reference TRBV14 and TRBJ2-1): EAGVTQFPSHSVIEKGQTVTLRCDPISGHDNLYWYRRVMGKEIKFLLHFVKESKQDESGMPNNRFLAERTGGTYSTLKVQPAELEDSGVYFCASSQVAGSSYNEQFFGPGTRLTVL.

This rearrangement joins TRBV7-3 to TRBJ2-3; D possibly corresponds to TRBD1 (6 bases). Germline CDR1 SGHTA, CDR2 FQGTGA. The CDR3 contains 17 residues. Trimming took off 1 base at V and 0 bases at J, with 14 bases between the two ends. The CDR3 nucleotides read TGTGCCAGCAGCTTAAGATACAGGGTAGGAAGCACAGATACGCAGTATTTT. Translating it yields CASSLRYRVGSTDTQYF.

This chain uses TRBV7-2 with TRBJ2-2; 14 nucleotides align to TRBD2. Germline values: CDR1 SGHTA, CDR2 FQGNSA. The CDR3 totals 18 residues. Germline trimming cut 1 base from V and 6 bases from J; bases unmatched to any gene: 7. As DNA, the CDR3 is TGTGCCAGCAGCTTAGTAGGGACTAGCGGGAGAATCGCCGGGGAGCTGTTTTTT. This encodes CASSLVGTSGRIAGELFF.

This chain links TRBV28 with TRBJ2-6; D gene unclear. Looked up from germline, CDR1 is MDHEN and CDR2 is SYDVKM. The CDR3 length is 13 residues. The V gene lost 11 bases and the J gene lost 2 bases, with 10 bases spanning the gap. The CDR3 region is CALQAPGANVLTF. DNA for the CDR3: TGTGCCCTACAAGCTCCTGGGGCCAACGTCCTGACTTTC.

The rearrangement links TRBV11-2 to TRBJ2-4; weak D call: TRBD2 (6 bases). The CDR3 loop spans 16 amino acids. The germline V gene encodes CDR1 SGHAT and CDR2 FQNNGV. The V gene lost 1 base and the J gene lost 8 bases, with 18 bases spanning the gap. The CDR3 bases are TGTGCCAGCAGCTTAGCGGCGGGGTCCCGCGGGGACATTCAGTACTTC. Protein sequence: CASSLAAGSRGDIQYF.

The chain couples TRBV6-4 to TRBJ2-3, with no clear D. The CDR3 has 13 amino acids. The germline V gene has CDR1 MRHNA and CDR2 SNTAGT. Trimming stripped 4 bases from V and 2 bases from J, with 7 bases between. The CDR3 region is CASSATFTDTQYF. CDR3 sequence (DNA): TGTGCCAGCAGTGCCACCTTCACAGATACGCAGTATTTT.

The rearrangement joins TRBV7-2 to TRBJ1-4, with D hard to call. The germline V and J ends were trimmed by 0 bases and 7 bases, with 9 bases remaining between them. The CDR3 totals 14 residues. CDR1 and CDR2 from the germline V gene are SGHTA and FQGNSA. The CDR3 DNA is TGTGCCAGCAGCTTAGCGTCCGGGGTTGAAAAACTGTTTTTT. This codes for CASSLASGVEKLFF.

The CDR3 reads CASRKRTSGSGETQYF. The CDR3 bases are TGTGCCAGCCGTAAAAGGACTAGCGGGAGTGGGGAGACCCAGTACTTC. The chain has TRBV7-2 and TRBJ2-5; 13 nucleotides agree with TRBD2. This CDR3 has 16 amino acids. Trimming took 8 bases from V and 5 from J; bases not matched to a gene: 11. Germline CDR1 reads SGHTA; CDR2 reads FQGNSA.

This clone was recorded once. The chain uses TRBV5-4 and TRBJ2-7, with 9 bases fitting TRBD2. CDR1 and CDR2 (germline): SGHNT, YYREEE (reference sequence). Germline trimming cut 4 bases from V and 7 bases from J; bases unmatched to any gene: 12. The CDR3 is made up of 15 amino acids. The CDR3 reads CASSTPLAGTQEQYF. The CDR3 bases are TGTGCCAGCAGCACCCCACTAGCGGGTACGCAAGAGCAGTACTTC.

This clone was seen a few times. The chain recombines TRBV4-1 with TRBJ1-2, with D possibly TRBD1 on 5 matching bases. The ends were cut back, 0 bases at V and 3 bases at J, with 11 bases in the middle. CDR1 and CDR2 (germline): MGHRA, YSYEKL. There are 15 residues in the CDR3. The CDR3 spells CASSQDPQGHYGYTF. The DNA for the CDR3 is TGCGCCAGCAGCCAAGATCCGCAGGGTCACTATGGCTACACCTTC.

This chain uses TRBV11-1 with TRBJ2-1; 9 nucleotides agree with TRBD1. With V trimmed by 4 bases and J by 1 base, 5 bases remained unmatched. CDR3 length equals 16 residues. Per germline, CDR1 SGHAT and CDR2 FQDESV (reference sequence). The CDR3 DNA is TGTGCCAGCAGCTCGCGGACAGGGGCTTCCTACAATGAGCAGTTCTTC. It is translated as CASSSRTGASYNEQFF.

The V gene is TRBV6-5, the J gene TRBJ1-1, with D possibly being TRBD1 (5 bases). Deletions cut 7 bases from V and 2 bases from J, with 11 bases between. From germline, CDR1 is MNHEY and CDR2 SVGAGI. The CDR3 length is 13 residues. The CDR3 reads CASTRQLNTEAFF. Here the CDR3 DNA reads TGTGCCAGCACCAGACAGTTAAACACTGAAGCTTTCTTT.

V gene TRBV20-1 combines with J gene TRBJ1-5, with D hard to call. The CDR3 runs 11 residues. V was shortened by 0 bases and J by 11 bases, with 8 bases between the two germline ends. Per germline, CDR1 DFQATT and CDR2 SNEGSKA (reference sequence). In nucleotides, the CDR3 is TGCAGTGCTAGAGACGACGGGTCCCAGCATTTT. It yields the protein CSARDDGSQHF.

The V gene is TRBV7-2, the J gene TRBJ2-1, with unresolved D. This CDR3 is built from 15 residues. CDR1 is SGHTA and CDR2 is FQGNSA in the germline V gene. The ends were cut back, 2 bases at V and 0 bases at J, with 8 bases in the middle. The CDR3 is CASSLSRLSYNEQFF. The CDR3 DNA reads TGTGCCAGCAGCTTAAGTCGACTCTCCTACAATGAGCAGTTCTTC. Full variable domain (outside the CDR3, taken from reference TRBV7-2 and TRBJ2-1): GAGVSQSPSNKVTEKGKDVELRCDPISGHTALYWYRQSLGQGLEFLIYFQGNSAPDKSGLPSDRFSAERTGGSVSTLTIQRTQQEDSAVYLCASSLSRLSYNEQFFGPGTRLTVL.

The chain combines TRBV6-5 with TRBJ2-7, with D unclear. The CDR3 runs to 14 residues. Trimming took off 5 bases at V and 2 bases at J, with 13 bases between the two ends. Germline assignment: CDR1 MNHEY and CDR2 SVGAGI. The CDR3 protein is CASSIHRQTYEQYF. For the CDR3, the DNA is TGTGCCAGCAGTATACATAGGCAGACCTACGAGCAGTACTTC.

The rearrangement joins TRBV4-3 to TRBJ2-7, with a tentative D call TRBD1 (5 bases). In germline, CDR1 is LGHNA, CDR2 YSLEER. This CDR3 has 16 amino acids. V was pared by 4 bases and J by 2 bases, with 18 bases between. The CDR3 protein is CASSPGHDPEPYEQYF. The CDR3 DNA sequence: TGCGCCAGCAGCCCCGGACACGACCCGGAACCCTACGAGCAGTACTTC.

The genes are TRBV28 and TRBJ2-7, with D tentatively TRBD1 (6 bases). V was shortened by 1 base and J by 4 bases, with 14 bases between the two germline ends. The CDR3 is 15 amino acids. Germline loops: CDR1 MDHEN, CDR2 SYDVKM. CDR3 loop: CASSLYRGQIYEQYF. CDR3 nucleotide sequence: TGTGCCAGCAGTTTATACCGAGGACAGATATACGAGCAGTACTTC.

The chain is built from TRBV28 and TRBJ2-3, with TRBD2 identical over 13 bases. The junction had 3 bases not matched to a gene; V was cut back by 4 bases and J by 2 bases. The CDR3 spans 16 residues. CDR1 MDHEN and CDR2 SYDVKM come from the germline V gene. The CDR3 bases are TGTGCCAGCAGTTCGGGACTAGCGGGACCCACAGATACGCAGTATTTT. Its protein product is CASSSGLAGPTDTQYF. Full variable domain (rest looked up from reference TRBV28 and TRBJ2-3): DVKVTQSSRYLVKRTGEKVFLECVQDMDHENMFWYRQDPGLGLRLIYFSYDVKMKEKGDIPEGYSVSREKKERFSLILESASTNQTSMYLCASSSGLAGPTDTQYFGPGTRLTVL.

The J gene is TRBJ2-7, the V gene TRBV18; perhaps D is TRBD1 or TRBD2 (5 bases each). Trimming took off 0 bases at V and 2 bases at J, with 14 bases between the two ends. CDR1 is KGHSH and CDR2 is LQKENI in the germline V gene. CDR3 size: 16 residues. CDR3: CASSPPLAGSPYEQYF. The CDR3 nucleotides are TGTGCCAGCTCACCACCTCTGGCAGGGAGCCCCTACGAGCAGTACTTC.

The gene calls are TRBV7-3 and TRBJ2-6; possibly TRBD2 for D (6 bases). Germline V lookup: CDR1 SGHTA, CDR2 FQGTGA. CDR3 length: 15 residues. V gave up 5 bases and J gave up 3 bases, with 11 bases separating them. In nucleotides, the CDR3 is TGTGCCAGCAGCCGAGGAGCGGGTGGGGCCAACGTCCTGACTTTC. It translates to CASSRGAGGANVLTF. The full variable domain, rest sourced from reference TRBV7-3 and TRBJ2-6, is GAGVSQTPSNKVTEKGKYVELRCDPISGHTALYWYRQSLGQGPEFLIYFQGTGAADDSGLPNDRFFAVRPEGSVSTLKIQRTERGDSAVYLCASSRGAGGANVLTFGAGSRLTVL.

This clone was seen a single time. This rearrangement joins TRBV2 to TRBJ1-2; 10 nucleotides line up with TRBD1. V dropped 4 bases and J dropped 4; count of bases not matched to a gene: 0. CDR3 length: 13 residues. Looked up from germline, CDR1 is SNHLY and CDR2 is FYNNEI. CDR3 bases: TGTGCCAGCAGTGGGACAGGGGGCTATGGCTACACCTTC. It yields the protein CASSGTGGYGYTF.